The sequence of this T cell receptor (beta chain) was determined in a study of regulatory T cells in long-lasting Graves disease. Study-wide context: Over 5 years of antithyroid drugs plus positive TSH receptor antibodies defined persistent Graves' disease. Overall study findings and caveats: TCR diversity in persistent Graves' patients was below that of newly diagnosed ones.

Arm-PCR with iRepertoire HTBI primers amplified the CDR3 regions for these TCR beta libraries. TCRdb ran MiXCR on the multiplex PCR reads and lists one entry per CDR3 protein. The data contain roughly 500,000 distinct CDR3 sequences, approximately 21% of them singletons. Time point specified: persistent/refractory GD, antithyroid drugs over 5 years with positive TRAb. RNA extracted from PBMCs served as the sequencing template. Germline V gene sequence: CDR1 MNHNS, CDR2 SASEGT. The J segment lost 1 base and the V segment lost 6 bases, leaving 4 bases of the junction unmatched. The CDR3 is 15 residues long. This clonotype was picked up many times. Its matching antigen is unknown.

Sequenced material: peripheral blood mononuclear cells (PBMCs), taken when the disease was refractory, from a patient treated with antithyroid drugs. The chain recombines TRBV6-1 with TRBJ2-4, with 9 nucleotides matching TRBD2. This receptor was identified in a female donor with Graves disease. CDR3: CASRRTSEAKNIQYF. CDR3 sequence (DNA): TGTGCCAGCAGACGGACTAGCGAGGCCAAAAACATTCAGTACTTC.